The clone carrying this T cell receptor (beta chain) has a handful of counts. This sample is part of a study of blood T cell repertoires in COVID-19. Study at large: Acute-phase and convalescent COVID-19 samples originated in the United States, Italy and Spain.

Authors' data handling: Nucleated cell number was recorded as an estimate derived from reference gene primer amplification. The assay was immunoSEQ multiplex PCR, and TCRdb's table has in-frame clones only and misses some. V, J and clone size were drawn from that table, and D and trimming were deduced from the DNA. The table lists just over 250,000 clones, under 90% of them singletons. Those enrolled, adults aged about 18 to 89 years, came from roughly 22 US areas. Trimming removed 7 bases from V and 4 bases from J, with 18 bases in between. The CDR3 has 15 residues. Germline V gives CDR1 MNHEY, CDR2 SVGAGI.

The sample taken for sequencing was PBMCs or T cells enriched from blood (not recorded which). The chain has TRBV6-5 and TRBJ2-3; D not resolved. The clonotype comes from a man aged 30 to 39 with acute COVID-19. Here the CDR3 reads CASMASVGAADTQYF. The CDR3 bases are TGTGCCAGCATGGCCTCCGTGGGCGCTGCAGATACGCAGTATTTT.